This T cell receptor (beta chain) was profiled in a study of blood T cell repertoires in COVID-19. Study-wide context: Specimens from acute and convalescent COVID-19 originated in the United States, Italy and Spain.

Per the original methods: Reference gene primer amplification gave nucleated cell count estimates. The data were produced by immunoSEQ multiplex PCR, yet TCRdb's version contains in-frame clones alone and is incomplete. That table furnishes V, J and clone size, whereas the DNA furnished D and trimming. The repertoire has 200,000 to 300,000 clones, about 84% of them found once; the top ten carry over 9%. Trimming left V 11 bases short and J 2 bases short, with 14 bases between. The germline V gene encodes CDR1 MNHNY and CDR2 SVGAGI (reference sequence). The CDR3 is 13 amino acids. The sequence was obtained from a man older than 75 with acute or convalescent COVID-19. This chain links TRBV6-6 with TRBJ2-3; the D gene is possibly TRBD2 (6 bases). The source material was peripheral blood. The CDR3 region has the DNA TGTGCCGGCCGGGGAGGATACACAGATACGCAGTATTTT. Amino acids: CAGRGGYTDTQYF.